The subject of this entry is one T cell receptor (beta chain). The source of the sample is a study of cytomegalovirus exposure and HLA in healthy donors. Study summary: Genotyping of roughly 400 donors showed that roughly 80% belonged to the Caucasian-associated ancestry cluster.

Between the trimmed V and J ends, which lost 1 base and 2 bases, there was a span of 9 bases. Per germline, CDR1 SEHNR and CDR2 FQNEAQ (reference sequence). The CDR3 is 15 amino acids. The PCR used 60 Vbeta and 13 Jbeta primers. This table comes from immunoSEQ multiplex PCR, and its TCRdb copy is limited to in-frame clones, with some not included. This sample's table has 70,000 or so clones. The sequenced sample was PBMCs. This receptor was identified in a man aged 35-49 years in good health and CMV-seronegative. The rearrangement links TRBV7-9 to TRBJ1-5; no reliable D call. The CDR3 loop is CASSLGELGNQPQHF. For the CDR3, the DNA is TGTGCCAGCAGCTTAGGGGAGCTCGGCAATCAGCCCCAGCATTTT.